The rows below give T cell receptor beta chains drawn from one sample of a study of shared clonotypes between healthy human individuals. This table comes from immunoSEQ multiplex PCR, and its TCRdb copy is limited to in-frame clones, with some not included. Altogether a few million clones are present, around nine tenths being singletons, with the ten largest covering around 0.14%. Sequencing used naive CD4+ T cells sorted from blood. The receptors derive from a man aged 18-30 years in good health. The conserved cysteine and the conserved F or W are not part of the CDR3 here. D genes are given only for firm matches.

>TRBJ1-5|TRBV18|-
ASSPGGEGNQPQH
>TRBJ2-2|TRBV5-1|-
ASSLFRDSVAGELF
>TRBJ1-2|TRBV7-2|-
ASSRGARGYT
>TRBJ2-1|TRBV6-6|-
ASTLGAGAYNEQF
>TRBJ2-5|TRBV2|-
ASSGYQKETQY
>TRBJ2-5|TRBV10-3|TRBD1
AISESGGQGAETQY
>TRBJ1-1|TRBV28|TRBD1
ASSPTLLRDRGAGTEAF
>TRBJ2-7|TRBV10-3|TRBD2
AISEGLAEPYEQY
>TRBJ1-5|TRBV19|-
ASSRGAEISNQPQH
>TRBJ1-6|TRBV28|TRBD1
ASSFVDRDNSPLH
>TRBJ1-1|TRBV28|-
ASKTVDTEAF
>TRBJ2-5|TRBV6-1|TRBD2
ASRAASGARGTQY
>TRBJ2-1|TRBV4-3|-
ASRIGESDYNEQF
>TRBJ1-4|TRBV7-9|TRBD1
ASSSRGQSISTNEKLF
>TRBJ1-5|TRBV28|-
ASRGRGNQPQH
>TRBJ2-7|TRBV4-1|-
ASSQDSASLREQY
>TRBJ1-1|TRBV28|-
ASRDAREAF
>TRBJ2-5|TRBV7-2|-
ASSLEIRGRGETQY
>TRBJ1-1|TRBV6-5|-
ASEGGGNTEAF
>TRBJ1-5|TRBV4-1|TRBD1
ASSQGTGGSNQPQH
>TRBJ2-2|TRBV5-1|TRBD2
ASSLRSSGESGELF
>TRBJ1-2|TRBV10-3|-
AISEPASGYT
>TRBJ2-5|TRBV11-2|-
ASSLRPGKDRKEETQY
>TRBJ2-1|TRBV10-1|-
ASTASLAGKNEQF
>TRBJ2-7|TRBV15|TRBD1
ATSRPRGQGIGEQY
>TRBJ2-1|TRBV18|TRBD1
ASSPPTGGSGF
>TRBJ1-1|TRBV7-2|-
ASSLRAGPEAF
>TRBJ2-2|TRBV7-9|TRBD2
ASSFSGGAGELF
>TRBJ1-4|TRBV30|-
AWRLQGPTNEKLF
>TRBJ2-7|TRBV15|-
ATSRAVLGSYEQY
>TRBJ2-2|TRBV5-1|-
ASSSFANTGELF
>TRBJ2-7|TRBV5-1|TRBD1
ASSPDRAYEQY
>TRBJ1-6|TRBV5-1|TRBD1
ASSLAGTGYSPLH
>TRBJ1-3|TRBV2|-
ASTTDSGNTIY
>TRBJ1-2|TRBV7-2|-
ASSSTGFGYT
>TRBJ2-1|TRBV5-8|-
ASSQGASSYNEQF
>TRBJ2-6|TRBV11-2|-
ASSSRSGANVLT
>TRBJ2-2|TRBV6-4|TRBD2
ASSAGANTGELF
>TRBJ1-5|TRBV28|-
ASSPPPNQPQH
>TRBJ2-1|TRBV27|-
ASSPRGSYNEQF
>TRBJ2-1|TRBV9|-
ASSVELPHSYNEQF
>TRBJ1-1|TRBV5-8|-
ASSLKGTTNTEAF
>TRBJ1-4|TRBV13|TRBD1
ASRSDRGNEKLF
>TRBJ1-1|TRBV18|-
ASSPDTSNTEAF
>TRBJ2-1|TRBV5-1|TRBD1
ASSPGQGGISYNEQF
>TRBJ2-5|TRBV30|-
AWSVGIGYQETQY
>TRBJ2-2|TRBV11-2|-
ASSLAVDRNTGELF
>TRBJ1-1|TRBV20-1|-
SARDAPEAF